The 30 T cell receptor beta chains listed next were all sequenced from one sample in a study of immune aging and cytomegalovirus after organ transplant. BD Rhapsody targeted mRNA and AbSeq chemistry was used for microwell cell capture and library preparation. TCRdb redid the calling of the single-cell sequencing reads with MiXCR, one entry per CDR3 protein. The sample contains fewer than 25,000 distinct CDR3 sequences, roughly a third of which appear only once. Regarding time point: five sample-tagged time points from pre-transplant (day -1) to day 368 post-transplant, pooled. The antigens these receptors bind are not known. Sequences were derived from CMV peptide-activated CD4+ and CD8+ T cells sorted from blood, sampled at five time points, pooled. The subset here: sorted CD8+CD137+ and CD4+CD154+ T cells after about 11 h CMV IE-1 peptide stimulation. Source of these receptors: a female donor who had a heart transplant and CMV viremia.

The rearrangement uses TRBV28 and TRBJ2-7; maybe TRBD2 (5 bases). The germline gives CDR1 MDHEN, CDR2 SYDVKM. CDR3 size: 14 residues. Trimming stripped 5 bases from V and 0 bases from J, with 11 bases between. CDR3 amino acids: CASSRAVGSYEQYF. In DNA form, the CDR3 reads TGTGCCAGCAGTAGAGCGGTTGGCTCCTACGAGCAGTACTTC.

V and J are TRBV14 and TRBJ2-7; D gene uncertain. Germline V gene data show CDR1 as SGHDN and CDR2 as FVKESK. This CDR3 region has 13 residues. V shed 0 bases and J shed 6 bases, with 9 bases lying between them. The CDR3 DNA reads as TGTGCCAGCAGCCAAGATCTACTGGGCGAGCAGTACTTC. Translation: CASSQDLLGEQYF.

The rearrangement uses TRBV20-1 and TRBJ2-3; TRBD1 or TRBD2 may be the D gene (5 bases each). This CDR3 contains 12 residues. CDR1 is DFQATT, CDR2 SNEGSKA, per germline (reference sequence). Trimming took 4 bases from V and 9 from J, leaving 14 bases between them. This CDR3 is CSATPTGDTQYF. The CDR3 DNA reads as TGCAGTGCTACACCTACCGGGGACACGCAGTATTTT.

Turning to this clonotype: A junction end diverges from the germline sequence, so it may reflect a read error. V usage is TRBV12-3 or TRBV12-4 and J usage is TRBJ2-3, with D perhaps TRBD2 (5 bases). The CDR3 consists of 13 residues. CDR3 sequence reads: CASSLGSSDTQYF. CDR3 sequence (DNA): TGTGCCAGCAGCTTAGGGAGTTCAGATACGCAGTATTTT.

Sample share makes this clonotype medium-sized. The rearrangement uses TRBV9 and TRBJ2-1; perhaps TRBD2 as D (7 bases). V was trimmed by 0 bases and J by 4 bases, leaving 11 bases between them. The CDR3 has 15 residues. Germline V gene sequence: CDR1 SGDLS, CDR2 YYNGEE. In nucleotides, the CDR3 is TGTGCCAGCAGCGTAGAGAGGGGGGGTTACAATGAGCAGTTCTTC. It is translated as CASSVERGGYNEQFF. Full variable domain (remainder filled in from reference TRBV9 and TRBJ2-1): DSGVTQTPKHLITATGQRVTLRCSPRSGDLSVYWYQQSLDQGLQFLIQYYNGEERAKGNILERFSAQQFPDLHSELNLSSLELGDSALYFCASSVERGGYNEQFFGPGTRLTVL.

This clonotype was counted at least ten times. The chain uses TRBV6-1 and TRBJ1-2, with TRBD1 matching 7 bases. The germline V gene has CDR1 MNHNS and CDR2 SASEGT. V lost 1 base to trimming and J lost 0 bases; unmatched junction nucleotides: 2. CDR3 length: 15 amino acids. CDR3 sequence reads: CASSEGGGPNYGYTF. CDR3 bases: TGTGCCAGCAGTGAAGGAGGGGGCCCTAACTATGGCTACACCTTC.

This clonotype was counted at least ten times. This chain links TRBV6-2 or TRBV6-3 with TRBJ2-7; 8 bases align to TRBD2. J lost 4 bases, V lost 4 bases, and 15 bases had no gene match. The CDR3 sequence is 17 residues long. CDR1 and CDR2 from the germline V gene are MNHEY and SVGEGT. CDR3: CASSFNPTSGGSYEQYF. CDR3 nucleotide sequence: TGTGCCAGCAGTTTCAATCCTACTAGCGGCGGATCGTACGAGCAGTACTTC.

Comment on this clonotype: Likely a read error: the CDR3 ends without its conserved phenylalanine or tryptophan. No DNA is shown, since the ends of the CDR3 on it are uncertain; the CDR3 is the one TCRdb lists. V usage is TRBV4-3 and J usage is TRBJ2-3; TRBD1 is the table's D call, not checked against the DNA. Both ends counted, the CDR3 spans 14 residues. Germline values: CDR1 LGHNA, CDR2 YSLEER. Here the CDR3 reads CASSQDRGSFMSSS.

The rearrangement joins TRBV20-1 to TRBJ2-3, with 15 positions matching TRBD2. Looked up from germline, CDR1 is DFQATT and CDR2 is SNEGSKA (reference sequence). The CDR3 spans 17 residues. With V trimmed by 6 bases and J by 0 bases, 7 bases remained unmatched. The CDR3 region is CSAHGTSGRSSTDTQYF. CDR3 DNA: TGCAGTGCCCACGGGACTAGCGGGAGGTCTAGCACAGATACGCAGTATTTT.

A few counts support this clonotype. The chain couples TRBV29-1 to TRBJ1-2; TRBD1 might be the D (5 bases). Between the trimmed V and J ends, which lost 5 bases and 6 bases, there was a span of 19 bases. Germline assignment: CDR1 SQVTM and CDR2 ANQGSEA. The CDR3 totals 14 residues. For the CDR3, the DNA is TGCAGCGTTTCCAAGCAGGGTGGTGGAGATGGCTACACCTTC. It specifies CSVSKQGGGDGYTF.

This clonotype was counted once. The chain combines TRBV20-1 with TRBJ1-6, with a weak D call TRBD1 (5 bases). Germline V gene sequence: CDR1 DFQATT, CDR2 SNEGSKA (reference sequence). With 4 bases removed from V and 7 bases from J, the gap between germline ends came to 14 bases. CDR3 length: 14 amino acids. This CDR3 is CSAIQSGYNSPLHF. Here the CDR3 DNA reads TGCAGTGCTATCCAGTCAGGGTACAATTCACCCCTCCACTTT.

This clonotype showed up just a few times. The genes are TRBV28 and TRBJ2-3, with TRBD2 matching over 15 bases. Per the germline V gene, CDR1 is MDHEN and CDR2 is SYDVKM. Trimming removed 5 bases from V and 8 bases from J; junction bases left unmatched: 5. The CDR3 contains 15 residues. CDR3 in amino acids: CASSPGTSGRSTQYF. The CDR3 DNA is TGTGCCAGCAGTCCGGGGACTAGCGGGAGGAGTACGCAGTATTTT.

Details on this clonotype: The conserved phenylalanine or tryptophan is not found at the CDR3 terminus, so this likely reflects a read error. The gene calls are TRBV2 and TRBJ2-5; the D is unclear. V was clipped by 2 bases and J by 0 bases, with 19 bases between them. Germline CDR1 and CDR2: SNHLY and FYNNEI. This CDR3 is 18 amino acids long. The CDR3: CASSESGGTKSYQETQYL. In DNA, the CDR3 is TGTGCCAGCAGTGAAAGTGGCGGAACTAAGTCGTACCAAGAGACCCAGTACCTC.

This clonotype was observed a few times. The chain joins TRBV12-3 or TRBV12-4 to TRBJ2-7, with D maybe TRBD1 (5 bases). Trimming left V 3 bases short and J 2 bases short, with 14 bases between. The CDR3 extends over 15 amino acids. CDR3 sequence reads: CASSLDIALTYEQYF. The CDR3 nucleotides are TGTGCCAGCAGTTTGGACATTGCCCTTACCTACGAGCAGTACTTC.

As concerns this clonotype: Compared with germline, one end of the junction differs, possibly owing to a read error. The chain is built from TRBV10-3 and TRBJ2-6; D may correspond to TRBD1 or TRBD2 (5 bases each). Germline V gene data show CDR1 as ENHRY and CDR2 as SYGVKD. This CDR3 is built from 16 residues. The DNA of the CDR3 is TGTGCCTTCAGTGAGCGGATAGCCTCTGGGGCCATCGTCCTGACTTTC. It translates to CAFSERIASGAIVLTF.

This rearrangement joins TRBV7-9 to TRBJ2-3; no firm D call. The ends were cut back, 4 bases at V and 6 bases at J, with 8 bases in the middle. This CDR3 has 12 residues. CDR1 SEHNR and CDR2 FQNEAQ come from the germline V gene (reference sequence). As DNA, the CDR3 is TGTGCCAGCAGCTCGACTTTGGATACGCAGTATTTT. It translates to CASSSTLDTQYF.

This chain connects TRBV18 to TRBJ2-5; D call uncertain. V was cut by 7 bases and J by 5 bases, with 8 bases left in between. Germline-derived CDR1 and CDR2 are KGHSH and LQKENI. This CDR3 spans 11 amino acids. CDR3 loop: CASLPGETQYF. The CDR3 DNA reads TGTGCCAGCTTACCTGGGGAGACCCAGTACTTC.

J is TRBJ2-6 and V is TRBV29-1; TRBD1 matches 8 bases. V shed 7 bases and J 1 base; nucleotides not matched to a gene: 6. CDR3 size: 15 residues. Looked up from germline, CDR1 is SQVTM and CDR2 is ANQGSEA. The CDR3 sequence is CSAGTGGSGANVLTF. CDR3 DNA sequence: TGCAGCGCCGGGACAGGAGGTTCTGGGGCCAACGTCCTGACTTTC.

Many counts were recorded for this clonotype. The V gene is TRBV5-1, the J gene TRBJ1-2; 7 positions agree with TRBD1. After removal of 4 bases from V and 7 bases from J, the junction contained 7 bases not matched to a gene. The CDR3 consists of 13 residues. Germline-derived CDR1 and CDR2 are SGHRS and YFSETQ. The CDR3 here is CASSAGTVSGYTF. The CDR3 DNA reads TGCGCCAGCAGCGCGGGGACAGTCTCTGGCTACACCTTC.

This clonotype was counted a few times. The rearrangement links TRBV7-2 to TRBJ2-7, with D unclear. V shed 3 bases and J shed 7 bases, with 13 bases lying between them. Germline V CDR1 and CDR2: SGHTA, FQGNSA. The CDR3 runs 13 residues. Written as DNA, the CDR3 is TGTGCCAGCAGCTTCGGACCCTCCGGGGAGCAGTACTTC. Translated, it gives CASSFGPSGEQYF.

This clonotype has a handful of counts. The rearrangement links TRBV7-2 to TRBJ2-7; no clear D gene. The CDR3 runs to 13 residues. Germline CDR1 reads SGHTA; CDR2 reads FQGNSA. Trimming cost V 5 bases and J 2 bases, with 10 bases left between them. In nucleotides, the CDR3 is TGTGCCAGCAGCCGACGGGCGCCCTACGAGCAGTACTTC. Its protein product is CASSRRAPYEQYF.

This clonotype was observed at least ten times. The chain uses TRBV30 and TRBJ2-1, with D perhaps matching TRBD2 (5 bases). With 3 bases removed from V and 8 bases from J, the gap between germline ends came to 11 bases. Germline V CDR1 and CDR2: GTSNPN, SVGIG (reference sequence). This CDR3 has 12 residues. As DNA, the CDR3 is TGTGCCTGGAGCACTAGTGGTTATGAGCAGTTCTTC. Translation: CAWSTSGYEQFF. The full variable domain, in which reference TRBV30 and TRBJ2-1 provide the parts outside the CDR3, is SQTIHQWPATLVQPVGSPLSLECTVEGTSNPNLYWYRQAAGRGLQLLFYSVGIGQISSEVPQNLSASRPQDRQFILSSKKLLLSDSGFYLCAWSTSGYEQFFGPGTRLTVL.

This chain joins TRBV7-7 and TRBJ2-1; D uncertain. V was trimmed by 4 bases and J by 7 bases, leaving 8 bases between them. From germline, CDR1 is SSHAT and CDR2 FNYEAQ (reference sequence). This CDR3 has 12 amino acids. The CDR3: CASSSGSNEQFF. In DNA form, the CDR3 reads TGTGCCAGCAGCTCCGGCAGTAATGAGCAGTTCTTC.

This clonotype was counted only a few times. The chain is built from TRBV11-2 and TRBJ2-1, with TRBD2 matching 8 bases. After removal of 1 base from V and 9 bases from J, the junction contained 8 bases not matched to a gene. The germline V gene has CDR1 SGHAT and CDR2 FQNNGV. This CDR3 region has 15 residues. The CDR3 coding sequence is TGTGCCAGCAGCTTAGTTACGGGAGGGCCCGTTGAGCAGTTCTTC. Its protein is CASSLVTGGPVEQFF. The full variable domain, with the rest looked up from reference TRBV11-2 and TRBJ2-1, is EAGVAQSPRYKIIEKRQSVAFWCNPISGHATLYWYQQILGQGPKLLIQFQNNGVVDDSQLPKDRFSAERLKGVDSTLKIQPAKLEDSAVYLCASSLVTGGPVEQFFGPGTRLTVL.

CDR3: CASSQAAGTYTDTQYF. For the CDR3, the DNA is TGTGCCAGCAGCCAAGCGGCCGGGACTTACACAGATACGCAGTATTTT. This sequence joins TRBV14 and TRBJ2-3; D might be TRBD2 (6 bases). This CDR3 is built from 16 residues. V was cut by 1 base and J by 2 bases, with 13 bases left in between. Germline V gene data show CDR1 as SGHDN and CDR2 as FVKESK.

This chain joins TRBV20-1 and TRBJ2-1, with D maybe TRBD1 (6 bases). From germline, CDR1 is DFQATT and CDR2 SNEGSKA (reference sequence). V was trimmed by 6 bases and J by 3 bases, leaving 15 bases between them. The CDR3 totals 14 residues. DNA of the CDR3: TGCAGTGCAGAGGGGGATTGGGACTACAATGAGCAGTTCTTC. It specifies CSAEGDWDYNEQFF.

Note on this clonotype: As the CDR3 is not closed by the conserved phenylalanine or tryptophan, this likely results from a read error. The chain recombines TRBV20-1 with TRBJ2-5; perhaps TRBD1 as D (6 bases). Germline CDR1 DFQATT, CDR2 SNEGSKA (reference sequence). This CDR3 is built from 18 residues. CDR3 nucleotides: TGCGGTGCTAGAGATATTTCTCCCGACAGGAGGCGATCAGAGACCCAGTACCTC. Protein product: CGARDISPDRRRSETQYL.

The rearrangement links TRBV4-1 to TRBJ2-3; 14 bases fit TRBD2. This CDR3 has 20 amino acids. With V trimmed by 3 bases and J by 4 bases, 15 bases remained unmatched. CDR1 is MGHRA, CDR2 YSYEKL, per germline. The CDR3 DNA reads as TGCGCCAGCAGCCATCTGGGACTAGCGGGGGTCCAAGTCGGATCAGATACGCAGTATTTT. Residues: CASSHLGLAGVQVGSDTQYF.

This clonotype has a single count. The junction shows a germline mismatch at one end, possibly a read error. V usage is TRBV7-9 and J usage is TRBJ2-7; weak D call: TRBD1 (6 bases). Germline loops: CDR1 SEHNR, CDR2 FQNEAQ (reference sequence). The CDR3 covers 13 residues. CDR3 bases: TGTGCCGGCAGCGATAGGACAGCCTACGAGCAGTACTTC. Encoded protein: CAGSDRTAYEQYF.

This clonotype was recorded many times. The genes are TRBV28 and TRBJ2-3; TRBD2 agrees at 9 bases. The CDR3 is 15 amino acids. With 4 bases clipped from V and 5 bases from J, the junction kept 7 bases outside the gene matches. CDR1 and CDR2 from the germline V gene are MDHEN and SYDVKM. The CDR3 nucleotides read TGTGCCAGCAGTTGGGGCGGGAGGGCCATAGATACGCAGTATTTT. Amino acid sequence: CASSWGGRAIDTQYF.